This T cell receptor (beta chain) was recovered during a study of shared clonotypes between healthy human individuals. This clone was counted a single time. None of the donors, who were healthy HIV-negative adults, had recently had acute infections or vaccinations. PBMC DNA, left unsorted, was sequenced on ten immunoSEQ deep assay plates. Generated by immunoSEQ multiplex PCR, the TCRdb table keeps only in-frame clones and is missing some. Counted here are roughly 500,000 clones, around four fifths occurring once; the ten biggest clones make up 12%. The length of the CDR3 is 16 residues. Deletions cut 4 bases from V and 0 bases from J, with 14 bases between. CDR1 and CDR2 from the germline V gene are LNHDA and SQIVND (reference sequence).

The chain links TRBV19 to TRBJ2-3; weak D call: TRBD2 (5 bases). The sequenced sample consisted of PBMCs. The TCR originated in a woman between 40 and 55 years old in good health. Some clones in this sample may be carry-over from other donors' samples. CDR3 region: CASSNRAATSTDTQYF. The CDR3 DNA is TGTGCCAGTAGTAACCGAGCGGCAACTAGCACAGATACGCAGTATTTT. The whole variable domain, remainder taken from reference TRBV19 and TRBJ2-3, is DGGITQSPKYLFRKEGQNVTLSCEQNLNHDAMYWYRQDPGQGLRLIYYSQIVNDFQKGDIAEGYSVSREKKESFPLTVTSAQKNPTAFYLCASSNRAATSTDTQYFGPGTRLTVL.